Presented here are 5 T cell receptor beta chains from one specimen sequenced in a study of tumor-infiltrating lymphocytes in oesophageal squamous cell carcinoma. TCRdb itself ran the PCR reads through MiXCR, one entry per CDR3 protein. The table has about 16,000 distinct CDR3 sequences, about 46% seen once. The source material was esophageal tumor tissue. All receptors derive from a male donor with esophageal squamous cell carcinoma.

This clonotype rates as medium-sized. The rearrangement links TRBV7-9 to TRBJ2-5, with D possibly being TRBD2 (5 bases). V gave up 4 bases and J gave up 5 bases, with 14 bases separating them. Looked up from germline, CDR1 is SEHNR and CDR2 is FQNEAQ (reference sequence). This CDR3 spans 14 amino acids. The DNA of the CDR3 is TGTGCCAGCAGCTCTGGACTGGTGGGGGAGACCCAGTACTTC. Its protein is CASSSGLVGETQYF.

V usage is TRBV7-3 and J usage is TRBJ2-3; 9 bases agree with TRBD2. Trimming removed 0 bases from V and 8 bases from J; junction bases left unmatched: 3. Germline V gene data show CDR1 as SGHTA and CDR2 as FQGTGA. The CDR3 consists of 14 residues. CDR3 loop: CASSLTGTSSTQYF. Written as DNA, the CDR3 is TGTGCCAGCAGCTTAACGGGGACTAGCTCTACGCAGTATTTT.

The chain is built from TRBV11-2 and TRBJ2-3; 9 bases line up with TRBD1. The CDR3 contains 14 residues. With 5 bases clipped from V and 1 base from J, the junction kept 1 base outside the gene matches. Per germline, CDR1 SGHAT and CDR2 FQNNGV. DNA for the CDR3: TGTGCCAGCAGCCGACAGGGGGGCACAGATACGCAGTATTTT. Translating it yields CASSRQGGTDTQYF.

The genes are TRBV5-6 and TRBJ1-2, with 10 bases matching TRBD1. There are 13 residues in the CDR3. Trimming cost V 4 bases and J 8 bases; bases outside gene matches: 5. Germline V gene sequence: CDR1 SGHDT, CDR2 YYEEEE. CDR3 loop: CASSPGQGFGYTF. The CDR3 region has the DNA TGTGCCAGCAGCCCGGGACAGGGGTTCGGCTACACCTTC.

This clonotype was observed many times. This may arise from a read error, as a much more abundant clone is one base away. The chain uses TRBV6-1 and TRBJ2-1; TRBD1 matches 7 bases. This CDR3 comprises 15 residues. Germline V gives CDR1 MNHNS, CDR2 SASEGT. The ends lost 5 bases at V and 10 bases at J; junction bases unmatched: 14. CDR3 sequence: CASSPHTDRVLEQFF. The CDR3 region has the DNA TGTGCCAGCAGTCCCCACACAGACAGGGTCCTCGAGCAGTTCTTC.